A single T cell receptor (beta chain) is shown here with its context. Its matching antigen is unknown. These data belong to a study of blood T cells in healthy people across ages. For the second PCR, which ran for about 6 to 12 cycles, a sample-barcoded 5' primer and a J-beta primer mix were used. TCRdb fed the 5' RACE reads into MiXCR, producing one record per CDR3 protein. The table has about 1.1 million distinct CDR3 sequences, 35% to 45% seen once. Aged about 6 to 90, donors were systemically healthy Caucasians from Russia. Samples each had at least 5 micrograms of total RNA extracted. Findings of the study overall: Researchers report that TCR beta diversity correlated strongly with naive T cell percentage. Both higher diversity and more naive CD4+ cells marked long-lived donors when set against aged donors.

The germline V gene encodes CDR1 SGHTA and CDR2 FQGNSA. Trimming removed 1 base at V and 4 bases at J, with 16 bases between. This CDR3 has 16 residues. J is TRBJ1-2 and V is TRBV7-2, with D unresolved. Specimen: blood. The sequence was collected from a man between 18 and 35 years old in good health. CDR3 in DNA: TGTGCCAGCAGCTTAGTCCGAGGCACAACCCTCTATGGCTACACCTTC. Its translation: CASSLVRGTTLYGYTF.